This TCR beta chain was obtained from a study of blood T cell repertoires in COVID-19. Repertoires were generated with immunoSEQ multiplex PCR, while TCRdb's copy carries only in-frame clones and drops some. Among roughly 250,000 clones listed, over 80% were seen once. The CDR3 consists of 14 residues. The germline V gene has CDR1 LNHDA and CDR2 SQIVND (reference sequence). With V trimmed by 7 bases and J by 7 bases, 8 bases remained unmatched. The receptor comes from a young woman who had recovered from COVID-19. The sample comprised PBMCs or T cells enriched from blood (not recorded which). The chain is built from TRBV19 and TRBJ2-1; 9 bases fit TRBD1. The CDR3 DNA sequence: TGTGCCAGTAACCGGGACAGGGTTGGAAATGAGCAGTTCTTC. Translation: CASNRDRVGNEQFF.